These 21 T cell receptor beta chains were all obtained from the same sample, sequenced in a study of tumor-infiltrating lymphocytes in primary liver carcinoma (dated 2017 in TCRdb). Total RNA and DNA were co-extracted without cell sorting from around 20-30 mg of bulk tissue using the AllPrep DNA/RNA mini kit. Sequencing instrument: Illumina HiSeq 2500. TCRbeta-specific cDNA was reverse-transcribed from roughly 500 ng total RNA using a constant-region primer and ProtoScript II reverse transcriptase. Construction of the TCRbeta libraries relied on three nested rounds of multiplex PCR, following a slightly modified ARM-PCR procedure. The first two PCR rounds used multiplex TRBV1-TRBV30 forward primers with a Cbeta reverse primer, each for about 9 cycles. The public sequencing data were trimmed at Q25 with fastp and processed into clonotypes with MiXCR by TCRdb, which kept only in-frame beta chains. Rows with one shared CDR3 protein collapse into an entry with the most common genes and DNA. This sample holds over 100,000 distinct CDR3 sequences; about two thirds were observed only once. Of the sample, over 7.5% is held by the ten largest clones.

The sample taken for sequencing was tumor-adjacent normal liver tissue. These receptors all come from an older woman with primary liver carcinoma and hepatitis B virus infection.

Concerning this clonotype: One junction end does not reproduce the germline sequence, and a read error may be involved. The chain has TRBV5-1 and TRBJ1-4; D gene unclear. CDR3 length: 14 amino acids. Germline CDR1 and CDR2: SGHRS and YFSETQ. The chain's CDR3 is CASSLGNTNEKLSF. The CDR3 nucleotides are TGCGCCAGCAGCTTGGGGAATACTAATGAAAAACTGTCTTTT.

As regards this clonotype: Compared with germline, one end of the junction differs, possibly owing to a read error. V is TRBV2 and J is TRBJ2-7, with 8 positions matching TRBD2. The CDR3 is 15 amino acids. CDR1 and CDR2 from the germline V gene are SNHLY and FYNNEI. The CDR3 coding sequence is TGTGCCGGCAGTGAGGTGGGACTAGAATCGGGCGAGCAGTACTTC. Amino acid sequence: CAGSEVGLESGEQYF.

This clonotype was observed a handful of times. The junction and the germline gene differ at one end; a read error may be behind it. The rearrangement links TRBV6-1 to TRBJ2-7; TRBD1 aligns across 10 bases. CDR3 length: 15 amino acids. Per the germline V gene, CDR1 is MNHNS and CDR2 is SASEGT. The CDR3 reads CVSSYGQGVSYEQYF. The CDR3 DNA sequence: TGTGTCAGCAGTTACGGACAGGGGGTGTCCTACGAGCAGTACTTT.

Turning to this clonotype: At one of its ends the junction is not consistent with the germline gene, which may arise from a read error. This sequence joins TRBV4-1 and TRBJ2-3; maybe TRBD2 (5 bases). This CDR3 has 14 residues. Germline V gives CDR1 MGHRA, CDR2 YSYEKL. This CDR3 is CANSQERRAGTQYF. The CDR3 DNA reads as TGCGCCAACAGCCAAGAGAGGCGGGCAGGTACGCAGTATTTT.

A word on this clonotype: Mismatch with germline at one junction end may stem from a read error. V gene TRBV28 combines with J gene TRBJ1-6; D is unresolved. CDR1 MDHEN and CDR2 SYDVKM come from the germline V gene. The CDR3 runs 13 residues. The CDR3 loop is CASSLEQDLPLHF. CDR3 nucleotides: TGTGCCAGTAGTTTAGAGCAAGATTTACCCCTCCACTTT.

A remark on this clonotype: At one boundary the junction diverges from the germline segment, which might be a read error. The chain's CDR3 is CASADRGDTETFF. CDR3 coding DNA: TGTGCCAGCGCGGACAGGGGGGACACTGAAACTTTCTTT. V and J are TRBV7-9 and TRBJ1-1; 10 bases map to TRBD1. The CDR3 totals 13 residues. Germline assignment: CDR1 SEHNR and CDR2 FQNEAQ (reference sequence).

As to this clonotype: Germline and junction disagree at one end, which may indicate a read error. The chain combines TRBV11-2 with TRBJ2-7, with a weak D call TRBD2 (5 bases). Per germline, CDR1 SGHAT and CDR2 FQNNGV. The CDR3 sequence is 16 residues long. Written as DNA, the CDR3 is TGTGCCAGCAGTTTCATGCTGGGGAGTGCTAAGTACGAGCTGTACTTC. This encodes CASSFMLGSAKYELYF.

This CDR3 reads CASCKSGASYNEQFF. The CDR3 nucleotides read TGTGCCAGTTGCAAAAGCGGGGCGTCCTACAATGAGCAGTTCTTC. The chain recombines TRBV12-3 or TRBV12-4 with TRBJ2-1, with 7 bases identical to TRBD2. V gave up 9 bases and J gave up 1 base; unmatched junction bases: 9. This CDR3 region has 15 residues.

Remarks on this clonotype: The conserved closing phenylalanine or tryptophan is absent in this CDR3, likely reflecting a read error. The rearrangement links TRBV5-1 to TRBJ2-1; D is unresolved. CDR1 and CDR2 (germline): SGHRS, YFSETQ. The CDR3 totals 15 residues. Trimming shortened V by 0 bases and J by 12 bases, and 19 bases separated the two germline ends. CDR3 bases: TGCGCCAGCAGCTTGGAGGACGGAGCGATAGATGGGCAGTTCCTC. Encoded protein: CASSLEDGAIDGQFL.

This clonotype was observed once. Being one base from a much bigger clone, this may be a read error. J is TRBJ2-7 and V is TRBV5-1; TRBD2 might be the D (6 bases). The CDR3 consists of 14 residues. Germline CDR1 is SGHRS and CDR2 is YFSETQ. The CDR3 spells CAISLEAGRYEQYF. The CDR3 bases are TGCGCCATCAGCTTGGAAGCGGGTCGCTACGAGCAGTACTTC. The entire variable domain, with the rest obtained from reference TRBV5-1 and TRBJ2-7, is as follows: KAGVTQTPRYLIKTRGQQVTLSCSPISGHRSVSWYQQTPGQGLQFLFEYFSETQRNKGNFPGRFSGRQFSNSRSEMNVSTLELGDSALYLCAISLEAGRYEQYFGPGTRLTVT.

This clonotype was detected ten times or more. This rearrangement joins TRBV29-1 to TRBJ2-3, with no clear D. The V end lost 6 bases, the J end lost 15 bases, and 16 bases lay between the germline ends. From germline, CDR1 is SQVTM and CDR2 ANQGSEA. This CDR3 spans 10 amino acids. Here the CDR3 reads CSVGSGRLYF. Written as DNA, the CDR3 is TGCAGCGTCGGGTCGGGCAGACTTTATTTT.

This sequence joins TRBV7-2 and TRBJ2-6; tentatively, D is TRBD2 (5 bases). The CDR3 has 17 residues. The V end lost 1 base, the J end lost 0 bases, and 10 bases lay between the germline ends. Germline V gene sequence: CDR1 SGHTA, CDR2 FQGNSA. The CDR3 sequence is CASSLVGSSSGANVLTF. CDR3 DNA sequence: TGTGCCAGCAGCTTAGTAGGGAGTTCCTCTGGGGCCAACGTCCTGACTTTC. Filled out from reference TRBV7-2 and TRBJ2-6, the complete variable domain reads GAGVSQSPSNKVTEKGKDVELRCDPISGHTALYWYRQSLGQGLEFLIYFQGNSAPDKSGLPSDRFSAERTGGSVSTLTIQRTQQEDSAVYLCASSLVGSSSGANVLTFGAGSRLTVL.

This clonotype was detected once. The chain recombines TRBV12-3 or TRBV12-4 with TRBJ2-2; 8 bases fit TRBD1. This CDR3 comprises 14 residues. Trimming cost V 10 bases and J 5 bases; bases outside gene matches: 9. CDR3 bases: TGTGCCAATAGAGACAGGGGTCGTACCGGGGAGCTGTTTTTT. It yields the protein CANRDRGRTGELFF.

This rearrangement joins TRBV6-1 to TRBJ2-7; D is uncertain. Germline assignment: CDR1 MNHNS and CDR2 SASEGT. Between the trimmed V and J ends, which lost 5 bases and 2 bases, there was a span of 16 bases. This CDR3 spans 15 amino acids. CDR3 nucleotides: TGTGCCAGCAGTCATCAGGCAAACAGAGCCTACGAGCAGTACTTC. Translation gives CASSHQANRAYEQYF.

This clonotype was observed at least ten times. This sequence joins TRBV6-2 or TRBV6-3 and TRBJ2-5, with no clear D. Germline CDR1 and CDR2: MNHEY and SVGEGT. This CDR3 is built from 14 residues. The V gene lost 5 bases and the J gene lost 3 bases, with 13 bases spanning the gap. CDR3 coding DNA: TGTGCCAGCAGTCCCCGATACCCAAAAGAGACCCAGTACTTC. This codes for CASSPRYPKETQYF.

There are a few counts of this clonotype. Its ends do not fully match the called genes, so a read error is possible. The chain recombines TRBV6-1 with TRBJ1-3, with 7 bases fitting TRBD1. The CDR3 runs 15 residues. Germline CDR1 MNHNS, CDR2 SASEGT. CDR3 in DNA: TGTGCCAGCAGTGCTAGAGGGGGCCCTGGAAGCACCATATATTTT. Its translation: CASSARGGPGSTIYF.

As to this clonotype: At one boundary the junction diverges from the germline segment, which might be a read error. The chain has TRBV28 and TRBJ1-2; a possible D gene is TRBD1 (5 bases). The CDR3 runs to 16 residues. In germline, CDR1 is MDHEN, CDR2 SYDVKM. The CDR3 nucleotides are TGTACCAGCAGTTTAACCGGGGGAGAGGGCGACTATGGCTACACCTTC. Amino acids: CTSSLTGGEGDYGYTF.

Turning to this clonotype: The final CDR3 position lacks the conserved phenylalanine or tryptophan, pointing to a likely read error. CDR3 amino acids: CASSALVAGTYKQYL. DNA of the CDR3: TGCGCCAGTAGCGCCCTAGTAGCGGGAACCTACAAGCAGTACTTA. J is TRBJ2-7 and V is TRBV10-2; TRBD2 aligns across 8 bases. This CDR3 has 15 amino acids. The germline V gene encodes CDR1 WSHSY and CDR2 SAAADI.

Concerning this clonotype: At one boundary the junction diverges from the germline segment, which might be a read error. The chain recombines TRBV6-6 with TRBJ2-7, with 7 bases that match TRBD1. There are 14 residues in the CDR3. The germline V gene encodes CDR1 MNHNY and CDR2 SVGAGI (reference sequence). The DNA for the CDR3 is TGTGCCAGCAATTCCCGTGAGGGGGCTTGGGAGCAGTATTTC. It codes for CASNSREGAWEQYF.

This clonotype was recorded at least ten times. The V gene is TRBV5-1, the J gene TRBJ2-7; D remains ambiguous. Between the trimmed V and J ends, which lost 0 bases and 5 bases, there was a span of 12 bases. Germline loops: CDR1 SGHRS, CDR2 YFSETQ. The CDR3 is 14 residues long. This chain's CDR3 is CASSLADIFDEQYF. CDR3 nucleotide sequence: TGCGCCAGCAGCTTGGCCGATATATTCGACGAGCAGTACTTC.

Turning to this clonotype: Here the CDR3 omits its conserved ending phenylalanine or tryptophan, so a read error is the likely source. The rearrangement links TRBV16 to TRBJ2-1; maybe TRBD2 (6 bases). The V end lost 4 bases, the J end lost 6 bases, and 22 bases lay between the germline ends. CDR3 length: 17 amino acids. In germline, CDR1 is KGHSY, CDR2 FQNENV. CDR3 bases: TGTGCCAGCAGCCTCCCGACTAGATTAGTGGTGGGCAATGAGCAGTTCCTC. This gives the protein CASSLPTRLVVGNEQFL.